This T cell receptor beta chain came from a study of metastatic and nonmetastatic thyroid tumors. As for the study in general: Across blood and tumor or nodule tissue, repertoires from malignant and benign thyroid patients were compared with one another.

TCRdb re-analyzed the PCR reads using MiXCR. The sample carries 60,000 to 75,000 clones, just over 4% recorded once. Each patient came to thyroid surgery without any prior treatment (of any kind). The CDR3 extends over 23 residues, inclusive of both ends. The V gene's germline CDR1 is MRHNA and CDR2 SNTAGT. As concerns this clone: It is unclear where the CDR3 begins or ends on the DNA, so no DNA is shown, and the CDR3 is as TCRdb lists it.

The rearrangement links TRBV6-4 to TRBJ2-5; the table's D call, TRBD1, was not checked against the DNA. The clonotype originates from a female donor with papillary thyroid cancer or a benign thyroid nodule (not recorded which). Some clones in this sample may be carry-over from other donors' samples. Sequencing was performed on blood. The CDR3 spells CASSALGQRSYNEQFFGPGTQYF.